The 10 T cell receptor beta chains reported below all come from one sample, sequenced in a study of OX40 agonist ivuxolimab in advanced cancers. Produced via immunoSEQ multiplex PCR; TCRdb's table is partial and in-frame only. This sample carries about 54,000 clones, more than 85% of them seen once, and the ten largest clones take roughly 13%. Sample: CD4+ or CD8+ T cells sorted from blood, taken in a trial of the OX40 agonist ivuxolimab. These receptors were taken from an adult with an advanced solid tumor such as melanoma, head and neck, liver or kidney cancer.

The rearrangement joins TRBV23-1 to TRBJ2-1; the match to TRBD1 covers 8 bases. TRBV23-1 is treated as an ORF (open reading frame) with a function not yet certain. This CDR3 is 13 amino acids long. J gave up 5 bases and V 3 bases, and 0 bases lay outside the gene matches. The CDR3 loop reads CASSQDRDNEQFF. The CDR3 region has the DNA TGCGCCAGCAGTCAGGACAGGGACAATGAGCAGTTCTTC.

Only one count was recorded for this clone. V is TRBV28 and J is TRBJ2-7, with TRBD1 identical over 7 bases. The germline V gene encodes CDR1 MDHEN and CDR2 SYDVKM. Unmatched junction bases numbered 12, after V lost 1 base and J lost 6 bases. This CDR3 comprises 16 residues. CDR3 coding DNA: TGTGCCAGCAGTTTATTCACCGGGACAGATGTCAGCGAGCAGTACTTC. It codes for CASSLFTGTDVSEQYF.

Comment on this clone: Other DNA sequences in the sample encode the same CDR3. This chain joins TRBV2 and TRBJ1-3; no definite D call. Germline lookup yields CDR1 SNHLY and CDR2 FYNNEI. The CDR3 has 18 amino acids. Between the trimmed V and J ends, which lost 1 base and 0 bases, there was a span of 16 bases. This CDR3 is CASSEVVRLLSSGNTIYF. As DNA, the CDR3 is TGTGCCAGCAGTGAAGTTGTCAGACTCCTTAGCTCTGGAAACACCATATATTTT.

V is TRBV5-4 and J is TRBJ2-1; 7 bases are a match to TRBD1. V lost 0 bases, J lost 5 bases, and 8 bases stayed unmatched. The CDR3 length is 16 residues. Germline V gives CDR1 SGHNT, CDR2 YYREEE (reference sequence). The CDR3 sequence is CASSLGSTGQNNEQFF. Written as DNA, the CDR3 is TGTGCCAGCAGCTTGGGGTCAACGGGACAGAACAATGAGCAGTTCTTC.

The CDR3 here is CASSIEGINIQYF. CDR3 sequence (DNA): TGTGCCAGTAGTATTGAGGGGATAAACATTCAGTACTTC. The rearrangement joins TRBV19 to TRBJ2-4; the D gene could be TRBD1 or TRBD2 (5 bases each). The CDR3 covers 13 residues. Germline CDR1 LNHDA, CDR2 SQIVND (reference sequence). Trimming removed 3 bases at V and 6 bases at J, with 9 bases between.

The genes are TRBV19 and TRBJ2-1, with 10 bases matching TRBD2. Germline CDR1 LNHDA, CDR2 SQIVND (reference sequence). The CDR3 extends over 17 amino acids. V gave up 7 bases and J gave up 5 bases; unmatched junction bases: 14. The CDR3 coding sequence is TGTGCCAGTACCGTTGCTGTTGGACTAGCGGATAACAATGAGCAGTTCTTC. It encodes CASTVAVGLADNNEQFF.

The rearrangement joins TRBV6-5 to TRBJ2-5, with 9 bases aligning to TRBD1. Germline CDR1 and CDR2: MNHEY and SVGAGI. The CDR3 runs to 13 residues. V was clipped by 7 bases and J by 4 bases; unmatched bases: 4. Here the CDR3 DNA reads TGTGCCAGCATTTCGACAGGGGGAGAGACCCAGTACTTC. As protein: CASISTGGETQYF.

The table lists this clone with a few counts. The chain employs TRBV7-2 and TRBJ2-7, with 13 positions matching TRBD2. This CDR3 comprises 18 residues. Trimming cost V 5 bases and J 7 bases; bases outside gene matches: 17. Germline V gene data show CDR1 as SGHTA and CDR2 as FQGNSA. CDR3: CASSPRGWTSGGLLEQYF. DNA of the CDR3: TGTGCCAGCAGCCCGAGAGGGTGGACTAGCGGGGGTCTGCTGGAGCAGTACTTC.

V is TRBV2 and J is TRBJ1-2, with D possibly matching TRBD1 (5 bases). Trimming pared 4 bases from V and 8 bases from J, leaving 20 bases between. This CDR3 has 15 amino acids. Germline V lookup: CDR1 SNHLY, CDR2 FYNNEI. CDR3 in amino acids: CASSVRGDGTVGYTF. The CDR3 DNA is TGTGCCAGCAGTGTACGGGGGGACGGTACGGTGGGCTACACCTTC.

V and J are TRBV28 and TRBJ1-4; 7 bases agree with TRBD1. This CDR3 spans 13 amino acids. Germline CDR1 is MDHEN and CDR2 is SYDVKM. The V segment lost 8 bases and the J segment 3 bases; nucleotides outside the gene matches: 3. The CDR3 bases are TGTGCCAGCGGGGGACAGTCTAATGAAAAACTGTTTTTT. This translates into CASGGQSNEKLFF.